Sequencing of this T cell receptor beta chain was carried out in a study of PD-L1 blockade in urothelial cancer. Study details: Patients went on atezolizumab in about 2014, receiving 1,200 mg intravenously every 3 weeks.

Profiled with immunoSEQ multiplex PCR; TCRdb holds only in-frame clones, not every one. The repertoire consists of tens of thousands of clones, with about nine tenths occurring once and the leading ten covering 10% to 12%. Described time point: peripheral blood 6 weeks after treatment start. The sample in question was PBMCs, obtained around atezolizumab (anti-PD-L1) treatment. The receptor was isolated from a man in his fifties or sixties with urothelial cancer.

CDR3 in amino acids: CASSSGGTNEQFF. Here the CDR3 DNA reads TGTGCCAGCAGCTCGGGGGGGACCAATGAGCAGTTCTTC. The V gene is TRBV7-3, the J gene TRBJ2-1, with TRBD2 matching over 8 bases. With 4 bases clipped from V and 6 bases from J, the junction kept 2 bases outside the gene matches. The germline gives CDR1 SGHTA, CDR2 FQGTGA. This CDR3 spans 13 amino acids.